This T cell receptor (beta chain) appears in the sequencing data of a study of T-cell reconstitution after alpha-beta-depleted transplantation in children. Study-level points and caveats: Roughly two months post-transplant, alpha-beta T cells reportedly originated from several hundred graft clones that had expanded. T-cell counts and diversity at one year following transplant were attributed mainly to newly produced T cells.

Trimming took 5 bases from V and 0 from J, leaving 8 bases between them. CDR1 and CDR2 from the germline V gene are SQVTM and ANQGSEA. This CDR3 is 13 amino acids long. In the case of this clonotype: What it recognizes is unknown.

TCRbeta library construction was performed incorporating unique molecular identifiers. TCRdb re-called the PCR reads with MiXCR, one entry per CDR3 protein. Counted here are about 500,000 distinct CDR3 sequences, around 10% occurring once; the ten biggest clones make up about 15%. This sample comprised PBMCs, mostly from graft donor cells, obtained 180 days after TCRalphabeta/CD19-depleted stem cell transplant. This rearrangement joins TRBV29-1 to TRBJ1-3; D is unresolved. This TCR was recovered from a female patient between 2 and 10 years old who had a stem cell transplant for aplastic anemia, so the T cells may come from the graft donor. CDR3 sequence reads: CSVPDISGNTIYF. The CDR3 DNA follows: TGCAGCGTTCCCGACATCTCTGGAAACACCATATATTTT.